What follows describes a single T cell receptor beta chain. This record comes from a study of blood T cell repertoires in COVID-19. In the original processing: Reference gene primer amplification gave nucleated cell count estimates. Libraries were prepared by immunoSEQ multiplex PCR; TCRdb keeps only in-frame clonotypes and omits some of them. The DNA was the basis for D and trimming; V, J and clone size are from that table. The sample lists hundreds of thousands of clones, nearly 90% occurring once. The CDR3 spans 17 residues. V dropped 3 bases and J dropped 3; count of bases not matched to a gene: 12. Germline CDR1 reads LNHDA; CDR2 reads SQIVND (reference sequence).

Sequenced input: PBMCs or T cells enriched from blood (not recorded which). The rearrangement links TRBV19 to TRBJ2-5; 8 bases align to TRBD1. The TCR comes from a woman aged 18-29 years with acute COVID-19. The CDR3 DNA is TGTGCCAGTAGTATTCTAGCTGGACAGGGTATGAAAGAGACCCAGTACTTC. Translating it yields CASSILAGQGMKETQYF.